A selection of T cell receptor beta chains follows, all from one sample in a study of blood T cell repertoires in COVID-19. TCRdb's copy holds only in-frame clones and misses some; the assay was immunoSEQ multiplex PCR. The table includes a few hundred thousand clones, 70% to 90% detected once. The specimen was peripheral blood. The receptor source for this set is a woman under 40 with COVID-19, enrolled during active disease. CDR3s include the opening cysteine and the closing phenylalanine or tryptophan. Each record gives: D gene, clone size, V gene, J gene, CDR3 protein, CDR3 DNA. A D gene is named only where the DNA matches it firmly. Expanded clones get a size class; other rows say once, few or many, or leave the size out.

NA	NA	TRBV28	TRBJ2-5	CASSLPSRGETQYF	TGTGCCAGCAGTTTGCCTTCTCGGGGAGAGACCCAGTACTTC
NA	NA	TRBV10-3	TRBJ2-2	CAISDRGNTGELFF	TGTGCCATCAGTGACAGGGGGAACACCGGGGAGCTGTTTTTT
NA	NA	TRBV6-5	TRBJ2-2	CASSPGSMNTGELFF	TGTGCCAGCAGCCCAGGGTCGATGAACACCGGGGAGCTGTTTTTT
TRBD1	NA	TRBV9	TRBJ1-2	CASNPTGTGFGYTF	TGTGCCAGCAACCCTACCGGGACAGGCTTTGGCTACACCTTC
NA	NA	TRBV4-3	TRBJ1-2	CASSQDNQGHYGYTF	TGCGCCAGCAGCCAAGATAATCAGGGCCACTATGGCTACACCTTC
TRBD1	NA	TRBV14	TRBJ1-1	CASSPWTGANTEAFF	TGTGCCAGCAGCCCTTGGACAGGGGCAAACACTGAAGCTTTCTTT
NA	NA	TRBV7-7	TRBJ2-2	CASSLYPGELFF	TGTGCTAGCAGCTTATATCCGGGGGAGCTGTTTTTT
NA	few	TRBV14	TRBJ2-3	CASSQDPVDTQYF	TGTGCCAGCAGCCAAGACCCAGTGGATACGCAGTATTTT
NA	NA	TRBV28	TRBJ1-5	CASSFSLGNQPQHF	TGTGCCAGCAGTTTCAGTTTGGGCAATCAGCCCCAGCATTTT
NA	NA	TRBV5-4	TRBJ1-5	CASSLVGRVGSNQPQHF	TGTGCCAGCAGCTTGGTCGGCAGGGTTGGTAGCAATCAGCCCCAGCATTTT
NA	NA	TRBV6-5	TRBJ1-5	CATRRRDNQPQHF	TGTGCCACCCGACGGAGAGACAATCAGCCCCAGCATTTT
TRBD1	NA	TRBV6-6	TRBJ2-1	CASRQGDYNEQFF	TGTGCCAGTCGACAGGGAGATTACAATGAGCAGTTCTTC
NA	NA	TRBV27	TRBJ1-2	CASSFSQGNGYTF	TGTGCCAGCAGTTTTTCGCAGGGGAATGGCTACACCTTC
NA	NA	TRBV12-3/TRBV12-4	TRBJ1-2	CANAGDSYTF	TGTGCCAATGCAGGGGATAGCTACACCTTC
NA	NA	TRBV27	TRBJ1-6	CASSLGSSPLHF	TGTGCCAGCAGTTTAGGCAGTTCACCCCTCCACTTT
NA	few	TRBV2	TRBJ1-2	CASSPTLDYGYTF	TGTGCCAGCAGCCCTACCCTAGACTATGGCTACACCTTC
TRBD1	NA	TRBV18	TRBJ2-7	CASSGQGAGEQYF	TGTGCCAGCTCAGGACAGGGGGCGGGCGAGCAGTACTTC
NA	few	TRBV6-2/TRBV6-3	TRBJ1-5	CASSYGFRNQPQHF	TGTGCCAGCAGTTACGGTTTTCGGAATCAGCCCCAGCATTTT
NA	NA	TRBV13	TRBJ1-3	CASSSRVQPGNTIYF	TGTGCCAGCAGCTCCAGAGTACAGCCCGGAAACACCATATATTTT
NA	NA	TRBV7-2	TRBJ2-5	CASSLVSQETQYF	TGTGCCAGCAGCTTAGTATCCCAAGAGACCCAGTACTTC
TRBD1	NA	TRBV2	TRBJ2-5	CASSERTGPPPETQYF	TGTGCCAGCAGTGAAAGGACAGGGCCCCCTCCGGAGACCCAGTACTTC
NA	NA	TRBV3-1/TRBV3-2	TRBJ1-2	CASSQVQAYNYGYTF	TGTGCCAGCAGCCAAGTGCAGGCCTATAACTATGGCTACACCTTC
TRBD1	NA	TRBV19	TRBJ1-4	CASSVWTGVNEKLFF	TGTGCCAGTAGTGTATGGACAGGGGTTAATGAAAAACTGTTTTTT
TRBD2	NA	TRBV2	TRBJ2-5	CASKTGLAGETQYF	TGTGCCAGCAAAACAGGACTAGCGGGAGAGACCCAGTACTTC